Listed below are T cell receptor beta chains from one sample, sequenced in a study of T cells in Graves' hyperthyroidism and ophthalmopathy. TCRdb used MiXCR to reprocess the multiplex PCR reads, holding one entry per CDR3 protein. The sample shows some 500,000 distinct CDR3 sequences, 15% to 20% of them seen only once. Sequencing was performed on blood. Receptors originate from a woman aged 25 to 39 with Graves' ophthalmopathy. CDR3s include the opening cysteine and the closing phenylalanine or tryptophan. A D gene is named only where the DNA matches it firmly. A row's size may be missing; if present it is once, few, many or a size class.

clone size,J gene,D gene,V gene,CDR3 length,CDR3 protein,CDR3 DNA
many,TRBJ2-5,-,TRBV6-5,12,CASSYNSGAQYF,TGTGCCAGCAGTTACAACTCAGGGGCTCAGTACTTC
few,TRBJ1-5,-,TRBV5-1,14,CASSLGPLNQPQHF,TGCGCCAGCAGCTTGGGCCCTCTCAATCAGCCCCAGCATTTT
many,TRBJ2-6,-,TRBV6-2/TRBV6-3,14,CASGLDPGANVLTF,TGTGCCAGCGGTTTGGATCCTGGGGCCAACGTCCTGACTTTC
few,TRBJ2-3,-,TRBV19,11,CASSGQITQYF,TGTGCCAGTAGCGGACAGATTACGCAGTATTTT
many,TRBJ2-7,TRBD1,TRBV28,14,CASSLTGASYEQYF,TGTGCCAGCAGCCTGACAGGGGCCTCCTACGAGCAGTACTTC
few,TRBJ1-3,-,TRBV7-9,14,CASSLAAAGNTIYF,TGTGCCAGCAGCTTAGCGGCGGCTGGAAACACCATATATTTT
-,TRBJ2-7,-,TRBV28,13,CASTEFGTYEQYF,TGTGCCAGCACGGAGTTCGGGACCTACGAGCAGTACTTC
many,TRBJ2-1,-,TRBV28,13,CASRQGLYNEQFF,TGTGCCAGCAGGCAGGGGCTGTACAATGAGCAGTTCTTC
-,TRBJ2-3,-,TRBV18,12,CASSPRLDTQYF,TGTGCCAGCTCACCACGCTTGGATACGCAGTATTTT
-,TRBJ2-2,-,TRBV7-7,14,CAWGSGPNTGELFF,TGTGCCTGGGGGAGCGGGCCGAACACCGGGGAGCTGTTTTTT
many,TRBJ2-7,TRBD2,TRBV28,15,CASRLAGVSSYEQYF,TGTGCCAGCAGACTAGCGGGTGTTAGCTCCTACGAGCAGTACTTC
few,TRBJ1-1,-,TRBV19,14,CASSTMRTGMWAFF,TGTGCCAGTAGTACAATGCGTACGGGAATGTGGGCTTTCTTT
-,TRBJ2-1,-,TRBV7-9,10,CASSLLDGFF,TGTGCCAGCAGCTTACTAGACGGGTTCTTC
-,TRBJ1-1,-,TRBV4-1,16,CASSHKEGFRGTEAFF,TGCGCCAGCAGCCATAAAGAGGGGTTTCGTGGCACTGAAGCTTTCTTT
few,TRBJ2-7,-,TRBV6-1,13,CASTSSRTYEQYF,TGTGCCAGCACCTCGTCCCGGACCTACGAGCAGTACTTC
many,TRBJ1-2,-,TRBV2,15,CASSDEGEANYGYTF,TGTGCCAGCAGTGATGAGGGAGAGGCTAACTATGGCTACACCTTC
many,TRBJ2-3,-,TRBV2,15,CASSRRYRDTDTQYF,TGTGCCAGCAGTCGCCGGTATCGGGACACAGATACGCAGTATTTT
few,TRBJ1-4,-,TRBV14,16,CASSQDRERGGGKLFF,TGTGCCAGCAGCCAAGATCGGGAAAGGGGAGGGGGAAAACTGTTTTTT
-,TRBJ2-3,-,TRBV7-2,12,CASNLRDGQEYF,TGTGCCAGCAACCTCCGGGACGGTCAGGAGTATTTT
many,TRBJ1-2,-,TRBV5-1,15,CASSLAPGDSYGYTF,TGCGCCAGCAGCTTGGCCCCGGGGGATAGCTATGGCTACACCTTC
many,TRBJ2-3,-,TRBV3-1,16,CASSQVRAAGTDTQYF,TGTGCCAGCAGCCAAGTGAGGGCTGCCGGAACAGATACGCAGTATTTT
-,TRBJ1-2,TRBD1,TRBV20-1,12,CSVRQGDYGYTF,TGCAGTGTCCGACAGGGGGATTATGGCTACACCTTC
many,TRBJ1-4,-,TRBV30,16,CAWSHRFPSTNEKLFF,TGTGCCTGGAGTCACCGATTCCCGTCAACTAATGAAAAACTGTTTTTT
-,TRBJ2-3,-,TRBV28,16,CASSFDLVYNTDTQYF,TGTGCCAGCAGTTTCGACTTAGTATATAACACAGATACGCAGTATTTT
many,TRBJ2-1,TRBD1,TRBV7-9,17,CASSTRRPGQGRNEQFF,TGTGCCAGCAGCACACGACGTCCGGGACAGGGCCGCAATGAGCAGTTCTTC
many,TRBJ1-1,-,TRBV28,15,CASSLWQSASTEAFF,TGTGCCAGCAGTTTATGGCAGTCCGCCTCCACTGAAGCTTTCTTT
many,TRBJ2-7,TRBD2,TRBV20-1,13,CSAQLAGENEQYF,TGCAGTGCCCAACTAGCGGGAGAAAACGAGCAGTACTTC
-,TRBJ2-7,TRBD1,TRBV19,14,CASSTRDSAYEQYF,TGTGCCAGTAGTACCCGGGACAGCGCCTACGAGCAGTACTTC
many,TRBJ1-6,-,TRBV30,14,CAWRGSRAGSPLHF,TGTGCCTGGAGAGGTAGCAGGGCTGGTTCACCCCTCCACTTT
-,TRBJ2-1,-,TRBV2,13,CASSGDSNNEQFF,TGTGCCAGCAGTGGGGACTCTAACAATGAGCAGTTCTTC
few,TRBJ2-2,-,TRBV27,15,CASSRDLFNTGELFF,TGTGCCAGCAGTAGGGACCTTTTCAACACCGGGGAGCTGTTTTTT
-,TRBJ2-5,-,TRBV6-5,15,CASSYGDSRQETQYF,TGTGCCAGCAGTTACGGGGACTCCAGGCAAGAGACCCAGTACTTC
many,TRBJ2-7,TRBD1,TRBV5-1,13,CASSLTGSYEQYF,TGCGCCAGCAGCCTGACAGGGTCCTACGAGCAGTACTTC
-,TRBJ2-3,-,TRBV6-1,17,CASSYLVGTRSTDTQYF,TGTGCCAGCAGTTATCTTGTGGGCACGCGTAGCACAGATACGCAGTATTTT
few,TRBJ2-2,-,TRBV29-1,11,CSALDTGELFF,TGCAGCGCCCTTGACACCGGGGAGCTGTTTTTT
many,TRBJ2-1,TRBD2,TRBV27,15,CASSFPSGMYNEQFF,TGTGCCAGCAGTTTCCCTAGCGGGATGTACAATGAGCAGTTCTTC
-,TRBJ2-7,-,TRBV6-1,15,CASSPLKGGNYEQYF,TGTGCCAGCAGTCCCCTGAAGGGGGGTAACTACGAGCAGTACTTC
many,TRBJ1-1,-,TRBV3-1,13,CASSQQGYGEAFF,TGTGCCAGCAGCCAGCAGGGGTACGGTGAAGCTTTCTTT
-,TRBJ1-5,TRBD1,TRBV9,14,CASSVGQGGQPQHF,TGTGCCAGCAGCGTGGGACAGGGCGGGCAGCCCCAGCATTTT
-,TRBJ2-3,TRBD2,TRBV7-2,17,CASSLELRLAGTDTQYF,TGTGCCAGCAGCTTGGAGCTCCGACTAGCCGGTACAGATACGCAGTATTTT
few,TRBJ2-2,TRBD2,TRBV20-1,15,CSAPTSGLNTGELFF,TGCAGTGCACCGACTAGCGGGCTGAACACCGGGGAGCTGTTTTTT
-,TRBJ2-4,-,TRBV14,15,CASSQDRASENIQYF,TGTGCCAGCAGCCAAGATCGGGCTTCAGAAAACATTCAGTACTTC
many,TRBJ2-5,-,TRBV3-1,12,CASSPIEETQYF,TGTGCCAGCAGCCCTATTGAGGAGACCCAGTACTTC
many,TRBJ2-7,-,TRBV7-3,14,CASSLTGGAYEQYF,TGTGCCAGCAGCTTAACGGGGGGCGCCTACGAGCAGTACTTC
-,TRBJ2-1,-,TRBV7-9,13,CASGQSGIWEQFF,TGTGCCAGCGGCCAGAGCGGAATTTGGGAGCAGTTCTTC
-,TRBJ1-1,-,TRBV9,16,CASSGTRDSRDTEAFF,TGTGCCAGCAGCGGCACCCGGGACTCAAGGGACACTGAAGCTTTCTTT
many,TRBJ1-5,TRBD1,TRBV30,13,CAWGTGRHQPQHF,TGTGCCTGGGGGACAGGACGACATCAGCCCCAGCATTTT
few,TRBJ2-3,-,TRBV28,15,CASSGGAANTDTQYF,TGTGCCAGCAGTGGAGGGGCGGCCAACACAGATACGCAGTATTTT
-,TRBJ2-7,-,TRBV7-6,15,CASSLGDGRTFEQYF,TGTGCCAGCAGCTTAGGAGACGGAAGGACATTCGAGCAGTACTTC
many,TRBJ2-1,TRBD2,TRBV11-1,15,CASSLTTSGNYEQFF,TGTGCCAGCAGCTTAACGACTAGCGGGAACTATGAGCAGTTCTTC
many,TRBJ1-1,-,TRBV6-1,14,CASRRTEVNTEAFF,TGTGCCAGCAGGCGGACAGAAGTAAACACTGAAGCTTTCTTT
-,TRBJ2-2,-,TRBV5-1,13,CASADREEGELFF,TGCGCCAGCGCAGACCGCGAGGAGGGGGAGCTGTTTTTT
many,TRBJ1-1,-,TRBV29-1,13,CSVGGDGNTEAFF,TGCAGCGTGGGGGGAGACGGGAACACTGAAGCTTTCTTT
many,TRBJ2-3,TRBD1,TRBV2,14,CASLDRGDGDTQYF,TGTGCCAGCCTCGACAGGGGGGATGGAGATACGCAGTATTTT
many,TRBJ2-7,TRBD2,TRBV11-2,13,CASSPGLATEQYF,TGTGCCAGCAGCCCGGGACTAGCGACCGAGCAGTACTTC
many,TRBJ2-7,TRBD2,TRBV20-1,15,CSAPNPGRGSYEQYF,TGCAGTGCTCCCAACCCCGGGCGGGGGTCCTACGAGCAGTACTTC
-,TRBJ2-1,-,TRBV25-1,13,CASSPIGLNEQFF,TGTGCCAGCAGTCCGATTGGATTAAATGAGCAGTTCTTC